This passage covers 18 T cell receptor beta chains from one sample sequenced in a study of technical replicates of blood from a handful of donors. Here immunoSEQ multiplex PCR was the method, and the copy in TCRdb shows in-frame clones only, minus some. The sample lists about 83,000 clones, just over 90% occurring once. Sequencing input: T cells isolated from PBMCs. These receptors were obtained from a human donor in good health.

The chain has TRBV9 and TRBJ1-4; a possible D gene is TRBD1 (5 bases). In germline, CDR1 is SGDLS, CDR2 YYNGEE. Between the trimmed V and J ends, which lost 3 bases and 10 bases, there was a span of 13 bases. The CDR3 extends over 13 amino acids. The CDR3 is CASSAGGSGKLFF. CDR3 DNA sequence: TGTGCCAGCAGCGCCGGGGGGTCTGGAAAACTGTTTTTT.

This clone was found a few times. In nucleotides, the CDR3 is TGTGCCTGGGGGGAGGACAGGGTCAATCAGCCCCAGCATTTT. Amino acid sequence: CAWGEDRVNQPQHF. This sequence joins TRBV30 and TRBJ1-5, with 8 bases lining up with TRBD1. Germline assignment: CDR1 GTSNPN and CDR2 SVGIG (reference sequence). CDR3 length: 14 residues. V lost 5 bases and J lost 3; bases outside the gene matches: 6.

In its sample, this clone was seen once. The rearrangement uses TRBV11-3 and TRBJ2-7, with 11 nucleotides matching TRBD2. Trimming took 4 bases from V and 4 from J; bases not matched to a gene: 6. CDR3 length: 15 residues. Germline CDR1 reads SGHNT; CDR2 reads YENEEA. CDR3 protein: CASSSGLAVPYEQYF. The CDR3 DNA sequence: TGTGCCAGCAGCTCGGGACTAGCGGTCCCTTACGAGCAGTACTTC.

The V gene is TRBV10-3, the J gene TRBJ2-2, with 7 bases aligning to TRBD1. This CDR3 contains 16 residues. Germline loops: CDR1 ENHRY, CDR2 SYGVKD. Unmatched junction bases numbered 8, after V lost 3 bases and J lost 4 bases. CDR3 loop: CAISEDRVRTTGELFF. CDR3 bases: TGTGCCATCAGTGAAGACAGGGTCCGAACCACCGGGGAGCTGTTTTTT.

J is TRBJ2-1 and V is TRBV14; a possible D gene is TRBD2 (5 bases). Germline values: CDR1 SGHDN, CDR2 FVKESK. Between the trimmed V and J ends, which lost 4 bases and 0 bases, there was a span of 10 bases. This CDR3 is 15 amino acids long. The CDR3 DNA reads TGTGCCAGCAGCCTCGGGGTTAGCTCCTACAATGAGCAGTTCTTC. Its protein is CASSLGVSSYNEQFF. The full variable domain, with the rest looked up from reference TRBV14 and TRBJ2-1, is EAGVTQFPSHSVIEKGQTVTLRCDPISGHDNLYWYRRVMGKEIKFLLHFVKESKQDESGMPNNRFLAERTGGTYSTLKVQPAELEDSGVYFCASSLGVSSYNEQFFGPGTRLTVL.

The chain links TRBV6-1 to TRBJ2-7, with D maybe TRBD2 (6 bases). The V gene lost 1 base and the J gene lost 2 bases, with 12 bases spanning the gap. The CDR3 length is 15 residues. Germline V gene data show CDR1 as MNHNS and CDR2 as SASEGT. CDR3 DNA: TGTGCCAGCAGTGAAGAACGGCGGGGACCCTACGAGCAGTACTTC. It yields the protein CASSEERRGPYEQYF.

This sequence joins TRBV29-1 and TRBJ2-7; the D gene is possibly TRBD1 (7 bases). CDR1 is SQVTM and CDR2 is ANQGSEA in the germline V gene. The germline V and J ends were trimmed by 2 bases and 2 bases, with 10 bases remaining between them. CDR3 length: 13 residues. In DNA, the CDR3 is TGCAGCGTTGAACAGGGGGGAACCTACGAGCAGTACTTC. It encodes CSVEQGGTYEQYF.

The CDR3 loop reads CASSLGSGDTQYF. The CDR3 DNA follows: TGTGCCAGCAGCCTAGGCAGTGGAGATACGCAGTATTTT. The gene calls are TRBV2 and TRBJ2-3; D unresolved. Per germline, CDR1 SNHLY and CDR2 FYNNEI. This CDR3 is built from 13 residues. Trimming took off 6 bases at V and 5 bases at J, with 12 bases between the two ends.

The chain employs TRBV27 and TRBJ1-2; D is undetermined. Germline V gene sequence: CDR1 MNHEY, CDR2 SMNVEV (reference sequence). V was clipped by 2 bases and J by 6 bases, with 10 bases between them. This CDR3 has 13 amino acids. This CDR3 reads CASSLREGNGYTF. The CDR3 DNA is TGTGCCAGCAGTTTAAGGGAGGGTAATGGCTACACCTTC.

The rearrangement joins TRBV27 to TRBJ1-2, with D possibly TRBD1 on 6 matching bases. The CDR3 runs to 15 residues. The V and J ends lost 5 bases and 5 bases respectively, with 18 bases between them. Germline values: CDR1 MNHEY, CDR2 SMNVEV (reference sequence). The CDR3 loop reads CASSPSTGPGYGYTF. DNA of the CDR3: TGTGCCAGCAGTCCATCGACAGGACCGGGGTATGGCTACACCTTC.

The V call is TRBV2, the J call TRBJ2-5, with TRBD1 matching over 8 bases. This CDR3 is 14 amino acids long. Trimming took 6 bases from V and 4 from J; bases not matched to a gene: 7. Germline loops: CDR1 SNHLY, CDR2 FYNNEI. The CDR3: CASRDRGSVETQYF. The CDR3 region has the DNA TGTGCCAGCAGAGACAGGGGATCAGTAGAGACCCAGTACTTC. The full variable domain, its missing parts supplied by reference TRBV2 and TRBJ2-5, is EPEVTQTPSHQVTQMGQEVILRCVPISNHLYFYWYRQILGQKVEFLVSFYNNEISEKSEIFDDQFSVERPDGSNFTLKIRSTKLEDSAMYFCASRDRGSVETQYFGPGTRLLVL.

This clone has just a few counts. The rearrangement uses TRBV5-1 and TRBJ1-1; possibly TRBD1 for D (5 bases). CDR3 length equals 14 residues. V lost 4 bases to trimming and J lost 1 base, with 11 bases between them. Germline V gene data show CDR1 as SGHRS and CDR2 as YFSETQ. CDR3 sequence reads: CASSRQGRNTEAFF. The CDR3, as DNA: TGCGCCAGCAGCCGCCAGGGAAGGAACACTGAAGCTTTCTTT.

The CDR3 loop reads CAISESAESTDTQYF. The CDR3 DNA is TGTGCCATCAGTGAGTCAGCGGAAAGCACAGATACGCAGTATTTT. The rearrangement joins TRBV10-3 to TRBJ2-3; D is possibly TRBD2 (5 bases). Looked up from germline, CDR1 is ENHRY and CDR2 is SYGVKD. The CDR3 sequence is 15 residues long. The ends were cut back, 0 bases at V and 0 bases at J, with 7 bases in the middle.

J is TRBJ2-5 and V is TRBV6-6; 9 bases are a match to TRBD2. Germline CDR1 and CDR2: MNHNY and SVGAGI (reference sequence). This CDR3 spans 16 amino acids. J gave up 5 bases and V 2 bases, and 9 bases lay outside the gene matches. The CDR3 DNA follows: TGTGCCAGCAGTTACCCCTTTAGCGGGGGAGGCGAGACCCAGTACTTC. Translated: CASSYPFSGGGETQYF.

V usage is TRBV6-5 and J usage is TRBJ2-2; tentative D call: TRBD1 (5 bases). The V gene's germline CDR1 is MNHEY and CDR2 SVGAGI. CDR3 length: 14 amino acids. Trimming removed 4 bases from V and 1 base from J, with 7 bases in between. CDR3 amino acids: CASSFGQNTGELFF. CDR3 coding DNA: TGTGCCAGCAGTTTCGGACAGAACACCGGGGAGCTGTTTTTT.

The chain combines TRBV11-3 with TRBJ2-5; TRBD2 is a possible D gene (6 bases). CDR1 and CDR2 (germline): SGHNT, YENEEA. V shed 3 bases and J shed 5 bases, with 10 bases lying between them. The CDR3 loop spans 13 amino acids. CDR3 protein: CASSFRLAETQYF. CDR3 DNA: TGTGCCAGCAGCTTTAGGCTAGCGGAGACCCAGTACTTC.

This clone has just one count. The CDR3 loop reads CASTVGVEQFF. CDR3 sequence (DNA): TGTGCCAGCACGGTAGGGGTAGAGCAGTTCTTC. The chain recombines TRBV5-4 with TRBJ2-1; D perhaps matches TRBD1 (5 bases). CDR1 is SGHNT and CDR2 is YYREEE in the germline V gene (reference sequence). Trimming shortened V by 6 bases and J by 10 bases, and 11 bases separated the two germline ends. CDR3 length: 11 amino acids. Variable domain in full (rest from reference TRBV5-4 and TRBJ2-1): ETGVTQSPTHLIKTRGQQVTLRCSSQSGHNTVSWYQQALGQGPQFIFQYYREEENGRGNFPPRFSGLQFPNYSSELNVNALELDDSALYLCASTVGVEQFFGPGTRLTVL.

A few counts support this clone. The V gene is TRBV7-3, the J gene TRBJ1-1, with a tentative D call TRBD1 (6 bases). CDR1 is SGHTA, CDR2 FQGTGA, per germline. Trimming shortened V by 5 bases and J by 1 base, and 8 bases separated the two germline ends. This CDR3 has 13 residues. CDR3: CASSPTGNTEAFF. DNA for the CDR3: TGTGCCAGCAGCCCGACAGGGAACACTGAAGCTTTCTTT. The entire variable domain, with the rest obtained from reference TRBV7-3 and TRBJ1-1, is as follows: GAGVSQTPSNKVTEKGKYVELRCDPISGHTALYWYRQSLGQGPEFLIYFQGTGAADDSGLPNDRFFAVRPEGSVSTLKIQRTERGDSAVYLCASSPTGNTEAFFGQGTRLTVV.